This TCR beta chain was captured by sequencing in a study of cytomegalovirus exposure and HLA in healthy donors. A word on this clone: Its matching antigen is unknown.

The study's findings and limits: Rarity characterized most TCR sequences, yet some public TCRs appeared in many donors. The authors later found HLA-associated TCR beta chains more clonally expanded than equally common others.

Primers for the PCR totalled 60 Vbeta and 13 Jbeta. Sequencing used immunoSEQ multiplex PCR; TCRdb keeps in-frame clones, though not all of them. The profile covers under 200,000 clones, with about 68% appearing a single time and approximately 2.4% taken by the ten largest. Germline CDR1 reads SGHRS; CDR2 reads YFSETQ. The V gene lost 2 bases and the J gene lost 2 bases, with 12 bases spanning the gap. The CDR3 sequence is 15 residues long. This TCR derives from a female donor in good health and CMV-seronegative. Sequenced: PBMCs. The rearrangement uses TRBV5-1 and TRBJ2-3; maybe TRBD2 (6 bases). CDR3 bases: TGCGCCAGCAGCTTCGGGGGTCCCTCCACAGATACGCAGTATTTT. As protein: CASSFGGPSTDTQYF. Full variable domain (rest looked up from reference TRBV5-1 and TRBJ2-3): KAGVTQTPRYLIKTRGQQVTLSCSPISGHRSVSWYQQTPGQGLQFLFEYFSETQRNKGNFPGRFSGRQFSNSRSEMNVSTLELGDSALYLCASSFGGPSTDTQYFGPGTRLTVL.